A selection of T cell receptor beta chains follows, all from one sample in a study of blood T cell repertoires in COVID-19. Profiling relied on immunoSEQ multiplex PCR, and the TCRdb table lists in-frame clones only, not all of them. The sample lists 200,000 or so clones, around four fifths seen once, with under 5.5% in the top ten. Sample: peripheral blood. The origin of the receptors is a woman under 40 with acute or convalescent COVID-19. Each CDR3 is given with its conserved first and last residue. Each record gives: D gene, J gene, clone size, V gene, CDR3 protein, CDR3 DNA. D genes are given only for firm matches. The size of a clone is reported for some rows only, either as once, few or many, or as a class for expanded clones.

>.|TRBJ2-1|.|TRBV13
CASSSQTDSYNEQFF
TGTGCCAGCAGCTCTCAGACAGATTCCTACAATGAGCAGTTCTTC
>.|TRBJ2-7|.|TRBV7-2
CASSLAAGNYEQYF
TGTGCCAGCAGCTTAGCGGCGGGAAACTACGAGCAGTACTTC
>TRBD2|TRBJ2-1|once|TRBV30
CAWSKLAGAANEQFF
TGTGCCTGGAGTAAACTAGCGGGAGCGGCCAATGAGCAGTTCTTC
>.|TRBJ1-1|.|TRBV2
CASSGEGRFEAFF
TGTGCCAGCAGTGGAGAGGGGAGGTTTGAAGCTTTCTTT
>.|TRBJ1-1|.|TRBV27
CASSLGQRNTEAFF
TGTGCCAGCAGTTTAGGACAGAGGAACACTGAAGCTTTCTTT
>.|TRBJ1-4|.|TRBV30
CAARTEEKLFF
TGTGCCGCTAGGACAGAGGAAAAACTGTTTTTT
>TRBD2|TRBJ2-1|few|TRBV7-6
CASSPTRTSGKNEQFF
TGTGCCAGCAGCCCCACCCGGACTAGCGGGAAAAATGAGCAGTTCTTC
>TRBD1|TRBJ2-1|.|TRBV19
CASSIYTGVFNEQFF
TGTGCCAGTAGTATTTATACAGGGGTTTTCAATGAGCAGTTCTTC
>.|TRBJ2-3|.|TRBV7-9
CASSFEGRTDTQYF
TGTGCCAGCAGCTTTGAGGGCCGCACAGATACGCAGTATTTT
>.|TRBJ2-7|.|TRBV15
CATSRENPGGTYEQYF
TGTGCCACCAGCAGAGAGAATCCCGGGGGAACCTACGAGCAGTACTTC
>TRBD1|TRBJ2-7|.|TRBV23-1
CASSQSEGQGLGRDYEQYF
TGCGCCAGCAGTCAATCGGAGGGACAGGGGCTCGGCCGGGACTACGAGCAGTACTTC
>TRBD1|TRBJ1-2|.|TRBV5-1
CASSPFGQDRGRDGYTF
TGCGCCAGCAGCCCCTTCGGACAGGACAGGGGGCGAGATGGCTACACCTTC
>TRBD1|TRBJ1-2|.|TRBV18
CASSLDRPGGYTF
TGTGCCAGCTCCCTGGACAGGCCTGGAGGCTACACCTTC
>TRBD2|TRBJ2-7|.|TRBV5-1
CASSVTSLAGGYEQYF
TGCGCCAGCAGCGTTACTTCCCTAGCGGGAGGTTACGAGCAGTACTTC
>TRBD2|TRBJ2-1|once|TRBV29-1
CSVDLAGSRNEQFF
TGCAGCGTTGACCTAGCGGGAAGTCGTAATGAGCAGTTCTTC
>TRBD1|TRBJ2-6|.|TRBV2
CASSGTGFEANVLTF
TGTGCCAGCAGCGGGACAGGTTTCGAGGCCAACGTCCTGACTTTC
>.|TRBJ1-5|.|TRBV2
CASSEFGWDVGWGLSNQPQHF
TGTGCCAGCAGTGAATTTGGTTGGGATGTGGGGTGGGGGCTTAGCAATCAGCCCCAGCATTTT
>.|TRBJ1-1|.|TRBV7-9
CASSSGVMNTEAFF
TGTGCCAGCAGCTCGGGGGTCATGAACACTGAAGCTTTCTTT
>.|TRBJ1-2|.|TRBV6-6
CASSYLADYGYTF
TGTGCCAGCAGTTACCTGGCAGACTATGGCTACACCTTC
>.|TRBJ1-2|.|TRBV4-2
CASSQTQATPNYGYTF
TGTGCCAGCAGCCAAACCCAAGCAACCCCTAACTATGGCTACACCTTC
>.|TRBJ2-5|.|TRBV10-1
CASRRSGAGVKETQYF
TGCGCCAGCAGGAGGTCGGGGGCGGGGGTGAAAGAGACCCAGTACTTC
>.|TRBJ2-1|.|TRBV29-1
CSVEGVDRRRNEQFF
TGCAGCGTTGAAGGGGTGGACAGACGTCGCAATGAGCAGTTCTTC
>TRBD2|TRBJ2-1|.|TRBV28
CASRGYRAVTSGTNEQFF
TGTGCCAGTAGGGGGTACAGGGCGGTGACTAGCGGGACAAATGAGCAGTTCTTC
>.|TRBJ2-7|.|TRBV9
CASSVAQGPSYEQYF
TGTGCCAGCAGCGTAGCACAGGGCCCCTCCTACGAGCAGTACTTC
>TRBD2|TRBJ2-5|once|TRBV7-2
CASTPLAGVGETQYF
TGTGCCAGCACCCCACTAGCGGGAGTTGGGGAGACCCAGTACTTC
>.|TRBJ2-3|few|TRBV30
CAWSVSGTDTQYF
TGTGCCTGGAGTGTCTCTGGCACAGATACGCAGTATTTT
>TRBD1|TRBJ1-4|.|TRBV18
CASSLQGARNEKLFF
TGTGCCAGCTCACTACAGGGGGCGCGTAATGAAAAACTGTTTTTT
>.|TRBJ1-3|.|TRBV6-5
CASSLSHALGNTIYF
TGTGCCAGCAGTTTAAGCCATGCCCTGGGAAACACCATATATTTT
>.|TRBJ1-2|once|TRBV10-3
CAISQDHDLGGYTF
TGTGCCATCAGTCAAGACCACGACCTGGGCGGCTACACCTTC
>.|TRBJ2-2|.|TRBV19
CASSAKGAGELFF
TGTGCCAGTAGTGCGAAGGGGGCCGGGGAGCTGTTTTTT
>TRBD1|TRBJ1-1|once|TRBV19
CASSIGQGRTEAFF
TGTGCCAGTAGTATAGGACAGGGTCGGACTGAAGCTTTCTTT
>.|TRBJ2-3|once|TRBV27
CASNFPSDTQYF
TGTGCCAGCAACTTCCCCTCAGATACGCAGTATTTT
>TRBD1|TRBJ1-2|.|TRBV6-5
CASSYRQRRGLGYTF
TGTGCCAGCAGTTACCGCCAGAGAAGGGGGCTTGGCTACACCTTC
>TRBD1|TRBJ1-1|few|TRBV6-2/TRBV6-3
CASSYQAGGKVVTEAFF
TGTGCCAGCAGTTATCAGGCAGGGGGGAAGGTTGTCACTGAAGCTTTCTTT
>.|TRBJ2-1|.|TRBV29-1
CSVEKASSEFPPEQFF
TGCAGCGTTGAAAAGGCGAGTAGCGAGTTCCCCCCTGAGCAGTTCTTC
>TRBD1|TRBJ1-3|.|TRBV7-9
CASSFWGTGPLGTIYF
TGTGCCAGCAGCTTCTGGGGGACAGGGCCGTTGGGCACCATATATTTT
>.|TRBJ1-4|.|TRBV28
CASSPGSWQGTEKLFF
TGTGCCAGCAGCCCCGGATCCTGGCAGGGTACAGAAAAACTGTTTTTT
>TRBD2|TRBJ2-1|.|TRBV5-1
CASSTGTRPNEQFF
TGCGCCAGCAGCACCGGGACTAGGCCCAATGAGCAGTTCTTC
>.|TRBJ1-1|.|TRBV19
CASTQKRDTEAFF
TGTGCCAGTACCCAAAAGAGGGACACTGAAGCTTTCTTT
>.|TRBJ2-2|.|TRBV4-3
CASSQGSGGEGTGELFF
TGCGCCAGCAGCCAAGGGTCGGGGGGCGAGGGAACCGGGGAGCTGTTTTTT
>TRBD1|TRBJ1-6|.|TRBV5-4
CASSLGGGNNSPLHF
TGTGCCAGCAGCTTGGGAGGGGGCAATAATTCACCCCTCCACTTT
>TRBD1|TRBJ2-5|.|TRBV5-1
CASSKGQGWQETQYF
TGCGCCAGCAGCAAAGGACAGGGTTGGCAAGAGACCCAGTACTTC
>.|TRBJ2-1|.|TRBV4-2
CASSRSDSSYNEQFF
TGTGCCAGCAGCCGCAGCGATAGCTCCTACAATGAGCAGTTCTTC
>.|TRBJ2-7|.|TRBV11-2
CASSTPNFASYEQYF
TGTGCCAGCAGCACCCCAAACTTTGCCTCCTACGAGCAGTACTTC
>TRBD1|TRBJ1-6|.|TRBV3-1/TRBV3-2
CASSQGQGRALHF
TGTGCCAGCAGCCAGGGACAGGGCCGGGCCCTCCACTTT
>.|TRBJ1-2|.|TRBV12-3/TRBV12-4
CASSLTQIYGYTF
TGTGCCAGCAGCTTGACTCAAATCTATGGCTACACCTTC
>.|TRBJ1-5|.|TRBV10-3
CAISESTGSNQPQHF
TGTGCCATCAGTGAGTCAACAGGTAGCAATCAGCCCCAGCATTTT
>.|TRBJ1-6|.|TRBV5-1
CASGGGPDSPLHF
TGCGCCAGCGGAGGAGGACCGGATTCACCCCTCCACTTT
>.|TRBJ2-3|.|TRBV3-1/TRBV3-2
CASSFSGNPTDTQYF
TGTGCCAGCAGCTTCTCGGGTAATCCCACAGATACGCAGTATTTT